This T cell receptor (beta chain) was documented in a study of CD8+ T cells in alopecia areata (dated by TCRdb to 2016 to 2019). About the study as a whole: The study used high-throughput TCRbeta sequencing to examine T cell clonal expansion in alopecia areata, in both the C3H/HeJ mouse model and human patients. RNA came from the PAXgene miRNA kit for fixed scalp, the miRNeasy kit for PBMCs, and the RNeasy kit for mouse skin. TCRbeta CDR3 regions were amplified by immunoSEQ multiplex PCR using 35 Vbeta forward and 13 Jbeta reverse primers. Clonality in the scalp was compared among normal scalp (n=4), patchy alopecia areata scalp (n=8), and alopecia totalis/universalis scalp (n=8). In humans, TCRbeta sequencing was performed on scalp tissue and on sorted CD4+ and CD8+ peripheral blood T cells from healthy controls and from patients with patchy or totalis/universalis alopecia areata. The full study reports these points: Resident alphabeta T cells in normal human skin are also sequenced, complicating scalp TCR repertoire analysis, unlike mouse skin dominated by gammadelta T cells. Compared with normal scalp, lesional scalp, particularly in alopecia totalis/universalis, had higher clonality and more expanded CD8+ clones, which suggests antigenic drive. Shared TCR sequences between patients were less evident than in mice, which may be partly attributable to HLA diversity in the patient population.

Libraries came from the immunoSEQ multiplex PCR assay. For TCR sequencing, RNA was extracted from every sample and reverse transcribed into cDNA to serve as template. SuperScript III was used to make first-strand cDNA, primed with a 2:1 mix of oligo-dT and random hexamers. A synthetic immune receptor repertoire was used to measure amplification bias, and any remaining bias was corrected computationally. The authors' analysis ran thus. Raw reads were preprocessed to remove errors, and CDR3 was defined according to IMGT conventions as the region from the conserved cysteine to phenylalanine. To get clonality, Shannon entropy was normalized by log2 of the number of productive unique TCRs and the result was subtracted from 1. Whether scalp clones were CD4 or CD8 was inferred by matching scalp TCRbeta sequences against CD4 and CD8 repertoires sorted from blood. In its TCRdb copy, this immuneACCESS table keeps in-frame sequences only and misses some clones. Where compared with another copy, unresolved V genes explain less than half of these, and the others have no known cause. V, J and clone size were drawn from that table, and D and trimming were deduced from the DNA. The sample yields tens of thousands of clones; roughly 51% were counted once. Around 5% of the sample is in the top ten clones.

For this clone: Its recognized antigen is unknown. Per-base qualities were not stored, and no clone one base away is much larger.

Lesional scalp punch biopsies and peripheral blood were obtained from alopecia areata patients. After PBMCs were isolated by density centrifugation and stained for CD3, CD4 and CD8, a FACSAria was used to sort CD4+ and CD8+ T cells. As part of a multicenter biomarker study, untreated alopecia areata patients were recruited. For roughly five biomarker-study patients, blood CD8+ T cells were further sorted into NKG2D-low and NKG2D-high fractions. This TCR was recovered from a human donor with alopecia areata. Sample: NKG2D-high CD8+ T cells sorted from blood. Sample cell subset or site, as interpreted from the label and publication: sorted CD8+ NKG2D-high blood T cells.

The nucleotides are TGTGCCAGCAGCTTAGAGGGGGGATTCCAAGAGACCCAGTACTTC. The resulting protein is CASSLEGGFQETQYF. The chain employs TRBV7-6 and TRBJ2-5, with the D call tentatively TRBD1 or TRBD2, each fitting 6 bases. The CDR1 and CDR2 encoded by the germline V gene are SGHVS and FNYEAQ. Trimming at the junction amounts to 1 base on V and 1 base on J, and the germline ends lie 10 bases apart. Measured from the cysteine to the phenylalanine, the CDR3 is 15 residues long. The DNA shown is the 45-base CDR3, in frame from base 1.